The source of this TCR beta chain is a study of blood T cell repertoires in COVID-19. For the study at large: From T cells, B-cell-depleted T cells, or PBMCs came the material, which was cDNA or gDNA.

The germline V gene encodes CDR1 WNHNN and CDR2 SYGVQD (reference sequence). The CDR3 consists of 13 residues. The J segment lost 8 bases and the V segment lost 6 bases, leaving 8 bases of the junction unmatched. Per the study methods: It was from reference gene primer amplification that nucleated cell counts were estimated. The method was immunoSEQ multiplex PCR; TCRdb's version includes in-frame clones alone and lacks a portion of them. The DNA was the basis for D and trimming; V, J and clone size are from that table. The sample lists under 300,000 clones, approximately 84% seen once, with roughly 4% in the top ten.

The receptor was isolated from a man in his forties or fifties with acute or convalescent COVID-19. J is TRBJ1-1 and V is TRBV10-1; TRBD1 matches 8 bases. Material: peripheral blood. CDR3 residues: CASSSGQGVEAFF. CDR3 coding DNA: TGCGCCAGCAGCTCCGGACAGGGTGTCGAAGCTTTCTTT.